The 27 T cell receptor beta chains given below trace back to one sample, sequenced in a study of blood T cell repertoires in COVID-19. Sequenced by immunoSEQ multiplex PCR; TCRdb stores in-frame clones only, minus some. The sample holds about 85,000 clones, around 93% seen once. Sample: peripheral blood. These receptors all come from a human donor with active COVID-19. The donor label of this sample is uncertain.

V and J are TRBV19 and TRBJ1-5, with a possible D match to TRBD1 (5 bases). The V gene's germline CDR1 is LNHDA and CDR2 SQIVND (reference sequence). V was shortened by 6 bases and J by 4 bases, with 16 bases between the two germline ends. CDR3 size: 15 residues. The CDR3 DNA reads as TGTGCCAGTAGGAACCGGGACTATGGGAATCAGCCCCAGCATTTT. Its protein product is CASRNRDYGNQPQHF.

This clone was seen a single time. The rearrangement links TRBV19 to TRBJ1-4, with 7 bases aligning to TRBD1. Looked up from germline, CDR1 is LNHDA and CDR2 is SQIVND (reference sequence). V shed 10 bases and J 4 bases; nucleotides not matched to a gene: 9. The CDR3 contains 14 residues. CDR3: CATTYGTVNEKLFF. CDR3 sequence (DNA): TGTGCCACGACCTATGGGACAGTTAATGAAAAACTGTTTTTT.

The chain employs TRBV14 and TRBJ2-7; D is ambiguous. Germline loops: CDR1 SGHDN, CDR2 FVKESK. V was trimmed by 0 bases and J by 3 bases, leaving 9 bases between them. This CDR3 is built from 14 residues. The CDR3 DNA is TGTGCCAGCAGCCAAGAATCACATTACTACGAGCAGTACTTC. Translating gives CASSQESHYYEQYF.

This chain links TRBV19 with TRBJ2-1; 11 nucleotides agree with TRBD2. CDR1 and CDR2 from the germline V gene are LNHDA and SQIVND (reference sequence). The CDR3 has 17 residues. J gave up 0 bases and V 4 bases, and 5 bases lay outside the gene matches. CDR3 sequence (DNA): TGTGCCAGTAGTAGGGTAGCGGGGGGGATCTCCTACAATGAGCAGTTCTTC. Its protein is CASSRVAGGISYNEQFF.

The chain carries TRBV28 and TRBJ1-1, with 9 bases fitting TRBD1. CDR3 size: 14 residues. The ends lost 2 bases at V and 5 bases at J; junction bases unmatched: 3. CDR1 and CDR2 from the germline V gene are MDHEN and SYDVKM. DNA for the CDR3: TGTGCCAGCAGTTTAGGGGGACAGGGTACTGAAGCTTTCTTT. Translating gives CASSLGGQGTEAFF.

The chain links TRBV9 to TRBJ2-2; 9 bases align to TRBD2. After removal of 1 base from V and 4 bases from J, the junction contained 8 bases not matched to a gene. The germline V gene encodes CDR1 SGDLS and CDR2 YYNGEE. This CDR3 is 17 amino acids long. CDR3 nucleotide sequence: TGTGCCAGCAGCGTAAGGGGAGCGGGGGGTACCACCGGGGAGCTGTTTTTT. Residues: CASSVRGAGGTTGELFF.

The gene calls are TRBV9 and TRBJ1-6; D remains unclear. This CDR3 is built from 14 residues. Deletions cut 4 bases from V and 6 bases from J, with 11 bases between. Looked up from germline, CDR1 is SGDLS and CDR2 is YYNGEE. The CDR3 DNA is TGTGCCAGCAGCCCTCTGGCTTCTAATTCACCCCTCCACTTT. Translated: CASSPLASNSPLHF.

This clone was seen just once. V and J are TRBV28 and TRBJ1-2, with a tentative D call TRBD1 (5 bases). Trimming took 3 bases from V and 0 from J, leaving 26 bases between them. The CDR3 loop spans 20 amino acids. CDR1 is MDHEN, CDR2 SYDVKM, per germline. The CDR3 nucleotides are TGTGCCAGCAGTTTGCCTGGTTTTACCGGGACTTCCACAGCTAACTATGGCTACACCTTC. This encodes CASSLPGFTGTSTANYGYTF.

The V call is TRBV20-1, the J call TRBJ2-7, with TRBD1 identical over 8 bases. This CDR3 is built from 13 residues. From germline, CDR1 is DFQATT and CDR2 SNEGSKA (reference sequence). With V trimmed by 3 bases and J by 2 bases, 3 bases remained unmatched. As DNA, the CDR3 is TGCAGTGCTAGTCAGGGGGCGGCCTACGAGCAGTACTTC. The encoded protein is CSASQGAAYEQYF.

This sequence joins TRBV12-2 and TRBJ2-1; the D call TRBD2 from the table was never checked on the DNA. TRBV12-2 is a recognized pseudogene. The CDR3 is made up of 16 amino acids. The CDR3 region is CASRLAWWGGPPEQFF. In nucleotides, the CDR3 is TGTGCAAGTCGCTTAGCGTGGTGGGGGGGGCCCCCTGAGCAGTTCTTC.

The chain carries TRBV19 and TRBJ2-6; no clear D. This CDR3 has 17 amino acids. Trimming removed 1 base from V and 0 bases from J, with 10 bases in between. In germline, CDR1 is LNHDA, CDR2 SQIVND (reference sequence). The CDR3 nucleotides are TGTGCCAGTAGTATAGTGCCAGAAACCTCTGGGGCCAACGTCCTGACTTTC. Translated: CASSIVPETSGANVLTF.

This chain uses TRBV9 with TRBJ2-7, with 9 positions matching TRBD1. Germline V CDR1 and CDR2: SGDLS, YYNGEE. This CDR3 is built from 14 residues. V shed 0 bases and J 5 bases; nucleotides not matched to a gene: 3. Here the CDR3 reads CASSVGDRVDEQYF. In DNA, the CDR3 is TGTGCCAGCAGCGTAGGGGACAGGGTAGACGAGCAGTACTTC.

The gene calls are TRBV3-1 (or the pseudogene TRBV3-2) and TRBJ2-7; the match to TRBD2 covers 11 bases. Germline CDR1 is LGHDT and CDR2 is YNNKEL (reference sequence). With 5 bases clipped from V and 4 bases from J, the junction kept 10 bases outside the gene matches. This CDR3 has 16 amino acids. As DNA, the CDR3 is TGTGCCAGCAGCTTTAGCGGGGGGGCGTCGTCTTACGAGCAGTACTTC. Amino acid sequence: CASSFSGGASSYEQYF.

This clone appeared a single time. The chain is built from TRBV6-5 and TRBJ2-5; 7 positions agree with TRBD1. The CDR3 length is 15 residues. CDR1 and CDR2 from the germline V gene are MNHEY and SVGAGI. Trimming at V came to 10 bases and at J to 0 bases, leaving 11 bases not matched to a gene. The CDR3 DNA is TGTGCCATCCGGACAGGTTGGTACTACCAAGAGACCCAGTACTTC. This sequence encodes CAIRTGWYYQETQYF.

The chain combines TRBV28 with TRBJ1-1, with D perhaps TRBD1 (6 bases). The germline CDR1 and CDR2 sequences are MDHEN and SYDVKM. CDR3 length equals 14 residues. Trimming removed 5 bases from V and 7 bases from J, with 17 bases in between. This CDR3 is CASSTPGEPGEAFF. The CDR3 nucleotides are TGTGCCAGCAGTACTCCAGGGGAGCCAGGTGAAGCTTTCTTT.

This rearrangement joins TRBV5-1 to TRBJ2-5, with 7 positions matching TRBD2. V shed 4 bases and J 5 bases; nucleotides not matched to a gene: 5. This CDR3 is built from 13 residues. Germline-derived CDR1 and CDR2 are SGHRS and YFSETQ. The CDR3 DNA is TGCGCCAGCAGCCCAGTGGGGGGGGAGACCCAGTACTTC. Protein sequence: CASSPVGGETQYF.

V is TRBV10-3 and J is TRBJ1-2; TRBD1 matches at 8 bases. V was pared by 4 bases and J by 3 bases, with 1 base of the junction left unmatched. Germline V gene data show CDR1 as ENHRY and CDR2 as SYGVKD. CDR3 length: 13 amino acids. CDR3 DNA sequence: TGTGCCATCAGTGCAGGGGGCGACTATGGCTACACCTTC. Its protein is CAISAGGDYGYTF.

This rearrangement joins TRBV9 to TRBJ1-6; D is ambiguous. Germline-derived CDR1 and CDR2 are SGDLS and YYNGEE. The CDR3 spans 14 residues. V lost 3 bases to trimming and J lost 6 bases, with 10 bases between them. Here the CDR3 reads CASSATDTNSPLHF. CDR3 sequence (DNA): TGTGCCAGCAGCGCCACTGACACTAATTCACCCCTCCACTTT.

In nucleotides, the CDR3 is TGTGCCAGCAGGCCCGGAGGGGGGGAAGAGACCCAGTACTTC. It specifies CASRPGGGEETQYF. The chain employs TRBV7-9 and TRBJ2-5, with D possibly being TRBD2 (7 bases). CDR3 size: 14 residues. The germline gives CDR1 SEHNR, CDR2 FQNEAQ (reference sequence). V lost 6 bases to trimming and J lost 3 bases, with 14 bases between them.

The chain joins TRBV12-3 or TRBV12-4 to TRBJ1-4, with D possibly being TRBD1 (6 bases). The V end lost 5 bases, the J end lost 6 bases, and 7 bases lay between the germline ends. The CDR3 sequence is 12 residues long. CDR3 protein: CASSRTDEKLFF. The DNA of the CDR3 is TGTGCCAGCAGTCGGACAGATGAAAAACTGTTTTTT.

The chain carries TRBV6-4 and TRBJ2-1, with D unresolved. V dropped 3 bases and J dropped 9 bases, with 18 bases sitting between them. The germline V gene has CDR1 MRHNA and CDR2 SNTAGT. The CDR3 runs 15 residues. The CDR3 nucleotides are TGTGCCAGCAGTGAAGTTTTGTCCGGTTCAAGTGAGCAGTTCTTC. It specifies CASSEVLSGSSEQFF.

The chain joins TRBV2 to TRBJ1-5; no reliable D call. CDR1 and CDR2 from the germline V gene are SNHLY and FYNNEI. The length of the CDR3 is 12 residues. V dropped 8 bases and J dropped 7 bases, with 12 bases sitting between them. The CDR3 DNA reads TGTGCCAGCCGCGTCAGAGGGCAGCCCCAGCATTTT. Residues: CASRVRGQPQHF.

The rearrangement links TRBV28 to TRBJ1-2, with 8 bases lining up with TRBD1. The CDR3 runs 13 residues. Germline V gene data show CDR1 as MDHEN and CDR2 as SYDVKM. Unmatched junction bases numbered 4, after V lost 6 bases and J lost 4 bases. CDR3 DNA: TGTGCCAGCAGACAGACAGGGGCCTATGGCTACACCTTC. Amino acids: CASRQTGAYGYTF.

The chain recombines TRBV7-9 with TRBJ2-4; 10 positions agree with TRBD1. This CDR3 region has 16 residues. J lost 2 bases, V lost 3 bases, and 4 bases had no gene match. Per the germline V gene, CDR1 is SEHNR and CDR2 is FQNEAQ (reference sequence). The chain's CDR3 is CASSLGDRGSKNIQYF. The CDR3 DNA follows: TGTGCCAGCAGCTTGGGGGACAGGGGCTCCAAAAACATTCAGTACTTC.

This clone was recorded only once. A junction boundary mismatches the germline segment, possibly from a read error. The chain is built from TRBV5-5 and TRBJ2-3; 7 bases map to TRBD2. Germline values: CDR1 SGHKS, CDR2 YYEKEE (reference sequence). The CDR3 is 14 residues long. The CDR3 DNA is TGTGCCAGCAGCTTGGAGACTAGCAGAGATACGCAGTATTTT. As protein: CASSLETSRDTQYF.

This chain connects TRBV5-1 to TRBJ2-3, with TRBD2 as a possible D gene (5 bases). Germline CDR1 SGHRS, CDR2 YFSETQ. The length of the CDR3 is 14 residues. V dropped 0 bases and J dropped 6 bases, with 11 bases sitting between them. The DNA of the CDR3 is TGCGCCAGCAGCTTGGTCGAGGGTTTGGATACGCAGTATTTT. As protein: CASSLVEGLDTQYF.

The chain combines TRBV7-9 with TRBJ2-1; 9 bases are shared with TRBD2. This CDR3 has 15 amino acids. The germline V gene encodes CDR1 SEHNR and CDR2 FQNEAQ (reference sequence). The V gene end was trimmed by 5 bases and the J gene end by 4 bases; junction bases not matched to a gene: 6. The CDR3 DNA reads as TGTGCCAGCAGCCACAGCGGGGGGATGTACAATGAGCAGTTCTTC. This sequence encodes CASSHSGGMYNEQFF.